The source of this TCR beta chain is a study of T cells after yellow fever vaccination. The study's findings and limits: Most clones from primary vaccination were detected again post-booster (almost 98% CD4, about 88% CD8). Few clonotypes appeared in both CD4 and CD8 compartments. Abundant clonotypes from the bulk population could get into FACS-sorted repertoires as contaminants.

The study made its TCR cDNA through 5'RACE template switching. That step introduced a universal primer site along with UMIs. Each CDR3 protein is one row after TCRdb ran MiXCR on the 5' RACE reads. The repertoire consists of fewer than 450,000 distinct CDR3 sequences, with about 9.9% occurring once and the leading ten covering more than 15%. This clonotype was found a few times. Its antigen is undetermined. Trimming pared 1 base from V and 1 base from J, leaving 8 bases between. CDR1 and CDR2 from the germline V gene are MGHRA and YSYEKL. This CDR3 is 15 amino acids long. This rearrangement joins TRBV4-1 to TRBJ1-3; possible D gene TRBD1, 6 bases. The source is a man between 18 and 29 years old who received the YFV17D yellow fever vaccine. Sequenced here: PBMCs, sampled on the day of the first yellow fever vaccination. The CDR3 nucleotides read TGCGCCAGCAGCCAAGGGGGGACATCTGGAAACACCATATATTTT. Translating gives CASSQGGTSGNTIYF.